Following are 13 T cell receptor beta chains from one sample sequenced in a study of beta chain features in type 1 diabetes. Investigators reverse transcribed all isolated RNA, so they sequenced expressed TCRB transcripts. The assay was immunoSEQ multiplex PCR, and TCRdb's table has in-frame clones only and misses some. In the table there are a few hundred thousand clones, roughly 21% of which are singletons. The sample taken for sequencing was naive CD4+ T cells from blood. These receptors all stem from a woman aged 18-29 years in good health.

Regarding this clone: At one end the junction does not follow the germline gene, possibly because of a read error. The chain has TRBV7-7 and TRBJ2-1, with TRBD2 identical over 8 bases. The germline gives CDR1 SSHAT, CDR2 FNYEAQ (reference sequence). This CDR3 is 15 amino acids long. The CDR3 reads CASSPGRATYNEQFF. DNA of the CDR3: TGTGCTAGCAGCCCCGGGAGGGCTACCTACAATGAGCAGTTCTTC.

The genes are TRBV12-5 and TRBJ2-1; TRBD2 aligns across 7 bases. V lost 5 bases to trimming and J lost 9 bases; unmatched junction nucleotides: 7. Germline CDR1 LGHNT, CDR2 FRNRAP. CDR3 size: 13 residues. In DNA, the CDR3 is TGTGCTAGTGGTAGGGAGGGAGTGGGTGAGCAGTTCTTC. Protein product: CASGREGVGEQFF.

The chain combines TRBV15 with TRBJ2-7, with no clear D. CDR3 length: 15 residues. Germline CDR1 is LNHNV and CDR2 is YYDKDF (reference sequence). The V gene lost 0 bases and the J gene lost 0 bases, with 9 bases spanning the gap. CDR3: CATSRDSTGSYEQYF. Here the CDR3 DNA reads TGTGCCACCAGCAGAGATAGCACGGGCTCCTACGAGCAGTACTTC.

The table lists this clone with a few counts. The V gene is TRBV6-5, the J gene TRBJ2-2, with 10 bases lining up with TRBD1. CDR3 length: 15 amino acids. Germline lookup yields CDR1 MNHEY and CDR2 SVGAGI. Trimming cost V 4 bases and J 5 bases; bases outside gene matches: 4. DNA of the CDR3: TGTGCCAGCAGTTGGGACAGGGGCCGAACCGGGGAGCTGTTTTTT. Translating it yields CASSWDRGRTGELFF.

The rearrangement joins TRBV5-1 to TRBJ2-1, with D unresolved. The germline V gene has CDR1 SGHRS and CDR2 YFSETQ. V lost 2 bases to trimming and J lost 6 bases, with 12 bases between them. CDR3 length equals 14 residues. CDR3 sequence reads: CASSLQSLSNEQFF. CDR3 DNA: TGCGCCAGCAGCTTACAGAGTTTGTCCAATGAGCAGTTCTTC.

The chain carries TRBV7-9 and TRBJ2-7; D remains unclear. V dropped 6 bases and J dropped 4 bases, with 13 bases sitting between them. The length of the CDR3 is 13 residues. Germline V gene sequence: CDR1 SEHNR, CDR2 FQNEAQ (reference sequence). CDR3 residues: CASRPGQDYEQYF. In DNA form, the CDR3 reads TGTGCCAGCAGACCTGGCCAGGATTACGAGCAGTACTTC.

The genes are TRBV23-1 and TRBJ1-1; 7 nucleotides line up with TRBD1. TRBV23-1 falls under the ORF class, with uncertain function. Trimming at V came to 8 bases and at J to 3 bases, leaving 3 bases not matched to a gene. The CDR3 contains 12 residues. In nucleotides, the CDR3 is TGCGCCAGCGACAGGGAGGACACTGAAGCTTTCTTT. Protein: CASDREDTEAFF.

J is TRBJ2-3 and V is TRBV19; 8 positions match TRBD1. Losses at the gene ends were 9 bases for V and 4 bases for J; bases not matched to a gene: 9. This CDR3 contains 14 residues. Looked up from germline, CDR1 is LNHDA and CDR2 is SQIVND (reference sequence). CDR3 residues: CASSPRGPSDTQYF. CDR3 bases: TGTGCCAGCAGTCCCAGGGGGCCGTCAGATACGCAGTATTTT.

V gene TRBV11-3 combines with J gene TRBJ2-3, with a tentative D call TRBD2 (6 bases). Germline V gene data show CDR1 as SGHNT and CDR2 as YENEEA. This CDR3 is 16 amino acids long. The V gene lost 5 bases and the J gene lost 1 base, with 16 bases spanning the gap. CDR3 residues: CASSAWDLRGTDTQYF. The CDR3 coding sequence is TGTGCCAGCAGCGCTTGGGACTTGAGGGGCACAGATACGCAGTATTTT.

This chain uses TRBV4-3 with TRBJ2-5; 15 nucleotides match TRBD2. V lost 4 bases, J lost 2 bases, and 2 bases stayed unmatched. The germline gives CDR1 LGHNA, CDR2 YSLEER. This CDR3 is built from 16 residues. CDR3 sequence reads: CASSRGLAGGQETQYF. In DNA, the CDR3 is TGCGCCAGCAGCCGCGGACTAGCGGGGGGGCAAGAGACCCAGTACTTC.

The chain carries TRBV7-2 and TRBJ2-7; tentative D call: TRBD1 (6 bases). Trimming shortened V by 5 bases and J by 2 bases, and 16 bases separated the two germline ends. CDR1 is SGHTA, CDR2 FQGNSA, per germline. The CDR3 covers 15 residues. CDR3: CASSKTNRVTYEQYF. CDR3 nucleotide sequence: TGTGCCAGCAGCAAAACTAACAGGGTTACCTACGAGCAGTACTTC.

This clone was counted a few times. The chain combines TRBV4-1 with TRBJ2-5; TRBD2 matches at 14 bases. CDR3 length: 19 amino acids. Germline V gives CDR1 MGHRA, CDR2 YSYEKL. Trimming took 1 base from V and 3 from J; bases not matched to a gene: 10. The CDR3 DNA reads as TGCGCCAGCAGCCAAGCCACCGGACTAGCGGGGGGCCTAAAAGAGACCCAGTACTTC. Amino acids: CASSQATGLAGGLKETQYF.

DNA for the CDR3: TGTGCCAGCAGCTTAGGCGGTAAGGGGACTGAAGCTTTCTTT. Its protein product is CASSLGGKGTEAFF. V gene TRBV7-9 combines with J gene TRBJ1-1, with D possibly matching TRBD1 (5 bases). This CDR3 is 14 amino acids long. The germline CDR1 and CDR2 sequences are SEHNR and FQNEAQ (reference sequence). The germline V and J ends were trimmed by 1 base and 5 bases, with 11 bases remaining between them.